Given below is one TCR beta chain in context. Only one count was recorded for this clone. Its cognate antigen has yet to be identified. Per-nucleotide qualities are absent, and no much larger clonotype sits a single base away. Synthetic TCR analog templates were spiked into each PCR to estimate absolute template abundance from read counts. Using the immunoSEQ assay, TCRbeta CDR3 regions were amplified from genomic DNA with bias-controlled V and J gene primers. Sequencing of rearranged TCRbeta segments was done at approximately 20X coverage. Processing in the source paper ran as follows. Clustering was used to correct sequencing errors, and CDR3s were annotated against IMGT so that V, D and J genes could be assigned. Out-of-frame and stop-codon sequences were excluded, and only productive TCRbeta rearrangements were used in downstream analyses. Clonality was calculated as one minus the Shannon entropy normalized by the log of the number of unique productive sequences. Fisher's exact test with Benjamini-Hochberg correction, using a cutoff of adjusted p below 0.01, was how clones that differed between time points or between blood and tumor were identified. Held by TCRdb, this immuneACCESS table contains in-frame sequences only and omits some clones. Under half of the omission traces to an unresolved V gene where checked; the cause of the rest is unknown. That table supplies the V and J calls and clone size; D and trimming were determined from the DNA. The sample table contains approximately 100,000 clones; only one count was recorded for roughly 90% of them. The top ten clones comprise 0.97% of the sample.

V is reduced by 3 bases and J by 7 bases, leaving a spacing of 9 bases between them. Based on the germline V gene, the CDR1 and CDR2 sequences are KGHSH and LQKENI. From cysteine to phenylalanine, the CDR3 is 13 amino acids long. The kept DNA is CDR3 alone, 39 bases in frame from the first base. These data belong to a study of PD-L1 blockade in urothelial cancer (dated by TCRdb to 2015 to 2018). Some background on the complete study: All patients started therapy at some point between 2014 and 2016 and received atezolizumab 1,200 mg intravenously every 3 weeks. Twenty-five of 29 patients were males with bladder-origin urothelial cancer, and about 60% of the roughly 29 reported a prior smoking history. An ECOG performance status of 0 or 1 was recorded for the patients, and 0 to 3 prior chemotherapy regimens had been received by the patients. Blood samples were analyzed 3 weeks after the start of treatment (second dose) and 6 weeks after the start of treatment. Blood samples gave a median of 141,255 T cells and 80,000 or so unique TCRs, with a median clonality of 0.080. An exploratory multi-omic analysis was conducted of the somatic, immune and clinical correlates of response to PD-L1 blockade with atezolizumab in urothelial cancer. Pretreatment tumor samples, along with matched peripheral blood serially collected before and after atezolizumab treatment, were subjected to TCR sequencing. Durable clinical benefit was defined as progression-free survival longer than 6 months, and TCR features were also tested against progression-free and overall survival. In the same patients, pretreatment tumors underwent whole exome sequencing and RNA sequencing in addition to TCR sequencing. Nine patients reached durable clinical benefit, while 20 or so patients did not. Pretreatment blood TCR-seq was available for 30 or so patients, at least one posttreatment blood collection was obtained for 25 or so patients, and tumor TCR-seq was available for 25 or so patients.

The study at large found these results: A pretreatment peripheral blood TCR clonality below the median was linked to improved progression-free and overall survival. Among patients with durable benefit, tumor-associated TCR clones showed greater expansion in peripheral blood 3 weeks after treatment started (n of about 21, p = 0.022). Because of the small sample size (n ≈ 29) and the many exploratory analyses performed, the results are intended to be regarded as hypothesis-generating.

The time point label for this specimen denotes: pretreatment peripheral blood. A total of under 30 patients with locally advanced or metastatic urothelial carcinoma, treated at Memorial Sloan Kettering on a trial protocol, made up the cohort. Peripheral blood mononuclear cells were collected pretreatment and during treatment, with between 1 and 8 total time points per patient. The Qiagen DNeasy Blood extraction kit was used to purify genomic DNA from total PBMCs and tumor samples. PBMCs were collected pretreatment and during treatment, and were isolated and stored as previously described. The chain couples TRBV18 to TRBJ1-4; the D gene is possibly TRBD1, with 6 bases matching. Here the sequenced sample was PBMCs, taken around atezolizumab (anti-PD-L1) treatment. This receptor was taken from a woman at least 80 years old with urothelial cancer. The DNA reads TGTGCCAGCTCACCGCAGGGGCTTGAAAAACTGTTTTTT. Translated, this is CASSPQGLEKLFF.